These 3 T cell receptor beta chains were all obtained from the same sample, sequenced in a study of cytomegalovirus exposure and HLA in healthy donors. The PCR was carried out with 60 Vbeta primers and 13 Jbeta primers. Clones were sequenced by immunoSEQ multiplex PCR, and TCRdb holds only the in-frame ones, with some missing. The table includes 100,000 or so clones, around 84% detected once. Sequenced material: PBMCs. The origin of the receptors is a woman younger than 35 in good health and CMV-seronegative.

The V gene is TRBV11-2, the J gene TRBJ1-5; D not resolved. CDR3 length: 16 amino acids. V lost 4 bases and J lost 0, with 13 bases in between. The V gene's germline CDR1 is SGHAT and CDR2 FQNNGV. CDR3 sequence: CASSSSREYSNQPQHF. In nucleotides, the CDR3 is TGTGCCAGCAGCTCTAGTCGCGAATATAGCAATCAGCCCCAGCATTTT.

V usage is TRBV28 and J usage is TRBJ2-5, with TRBD1 as a possible D gene (5 bases). The DNA end lines up better with TRBJ2-7; the J call may be wrong. The CDR3 has 15 amino acids. Germline CDR1 reads MDHEN; CDR2 reads SYDVKM. The CDR3 reads CASSLGQGLRYEQYF. In DNA, the CDR3 is TGTGCCAGCAGTTTAGGGCAGGGCCTCAGGTACGAGCAGTACTTC.

The rearrangement joins TRBV28 to TRBJ2-1, with a tentative D call TRBD2 (5 bases). V lost 6 bases and J 7 bases, leaving 10 bases between the germline ends. This CDR3 is built from 12 residues. CDR1 is MDHEN, CDR2 SYDVKM, per germline. CDR3 sequence reads: CASSLWENEQFF. CDR3 bases: TGTGCCAGCAGCTTGTGGGAGAATGAGCAGTTCTTC.